This TCR beta chain came from a study of shared clonotypes between healthy human individuals. Study-wide results and limits: Estimated richness values were generally larger in naive subsets than in memory subsets. The expectation was that sequencing depth would affect clonotype sharing among donors.

It was across several immunoSEQ plates that each subset's genomic DNA was evenly split. Assay: immunoSEQ multiplex PCR; the TCRdb copy retains only in-frame clones and omits some. The sample has about 660,000 clones, around 74% seen once. Worth noting for this clone: The antigen is unknown.

Each donor was a Caucasian adult residing in Nashville, Tennessee. Germline CDR1 is SGDLS and CDR2 is YYNGEE. V shed 3 bases, J shed 4 bases, and the junction held 3 bases outside the gene matches. The CDR3 runs to 15 residues. The clonotype originates from a woman in her twenties or thirties in good health. Specimen: memory CD4+ T cells sorted from blood. Specified subset: CD45RA-negative fraction. V and J are TRBV9 and TRBJ2-1, with 11 positions matching TRBD2. The CDR3 nucleotides read TGTGCCAGCAGCGCTCGACTAGCGGGGTACAATGAGCAGTTCTTC. It translates to CASSARLAGYNEQFF.